Each of the 14 T cell receptor beta chains below was sequenced from the same sample in a study of T cell changes during pregnancy in multiple sclerosis. Here immunoSEQ multiplex PCR was the method, and the copy in TCRdb shows in-frame clones only, minus some. The sample has tens of thousands of clones; over 80% are singletons. The sample consisted of peripheral blood, taken in the first trimester of pregnancy. Receptors were obtained from a female donor in good health, enrolled as a control in a pregnancy study.

A single count supports this clone. The J gene is TRBJ2-1, the V gene TRBV25-1; TRBD1 matches at 9 bases. Germline V gene data show CDR1 as MGHDK and CDR2 as SYGVNS. V trimming: 10 bases; J trimming: 6 bases; junction bases outside the gene matches: 13. The CDR3 is 15 amino acids. The CDR3 bases are TGTGCCACTTTGATAGGGACAGGGAGTCCCAATGAGCAGTTCTTC. Its translation: CATLIGTGSPNEQFF.

The chain employs TRBV19 and TRBJ2-3; TRBD2 matches 12 bases. V dropped 5 bases and J dropped 6; count of bases not matched to a gene: 9. Germline CDR1 and CDR2: LNHDA and SQIVND (reference sequence). The CDR3 loop spans 16 amino acids. CDR3 nucleotides: TGTGCCAGTAGTGGATGGACTAGCGGGAACATGGATACGCAGTATTTT. This sequence encodes CASSGWTSGNMDTQYF. Supplemented by reference TRBV19 and TRBJ2-3, the full variable domain reads DGGITQSPKYLFRKEGQNVTLSCEQNLNHDAMYWYRQDPGQGLRLIYYSQIVNDFQKGDIAEGYSVSREKKESFPLTVTSAQKNPTAFYLCASSGWTSGNMDTQYFGPGTRLTVL.

This chain uses TRBV7-3 with TRBJ1-1; no reliable D call. The V end lost 5 bases, the J end lost 4 bases, and 8 bases lay between the germline ends. The length of the CDR3 is 12 residues. Germline V gives CDR1 SGHTA, CDR2 FQGTGA. The CDR3 sequence: CASSVGGTEAFF. The CDR3 DNA is TGTGCCAGCAGCGTCGGAGGCACTGAAGCTTTCTTT.

This chain uses TRBV6-6 with TRBJ1-2; D remains unclear. CDR1 MNHNY and CDR2 SVGAGI come from the germline V gene (reference sequence). The CDR3 covers 15 residues. Deletions cut 0 bases from V and 8 bases from J, with 16 bases between. The DNA of the CDR3 is TGTGCCAGCAGTTACTCTCCGGGGATAGGAGACGGCTACACCTTC. Its protein product is CASSYSPGIGDGYTF.

The chain uses TRBV18 and TRBJ2-1; TRBD2 aligns across 8 bases. The V gene end was trimmed by 2 bases and the J gene end by 7 bases; junction bases not matched to a gene: 10. This CDR3 contains 16 residues. The germline gives CDR1 KGHSH, CDR2 LQKENI. DNA of the CDR3: TGTGCCAGCTCACCAGGTTTACGGGGGGGCCTGAATGAGCAGTTCTTC. Translated, it gives CASSPGLRGGLNEQFF.

The V gene is TRBV7-9, the J gene TRBJ2-1, with 13 bases identical to TRBD2. Losses at the gene ends were 1 base for V and 1 base for J; bases not matched to a gene: 7. CDR3 length: 19 amino acids. Looked up from germline, CDR1 is SEHNR and CDR2 is FQNEAQ (reference sequence). The CDR3 loop is CASSLGTSGSPKSYNEQFF. CDR3 bases: TGTGCCAGCAGCTTAGGGACTAGCGGGAGTCCTAAATCCTACAATGAGCAGTTCTTC.

The chain recombines TRBV6-5 with TRBJ1-5, with D perhaps TRBD1 (5 bases). The V and J ends lost 5 bases and 7 bases respectively, with 18 bases between them. This CDR3 has 15 residues. CDR1 MNHEY and CDR2 SVGAGI come from the germline V gene. The CDR3 sequence: CASSPLGGAEQPQHF. CDR3 DNA sequence: TGTGCCAGCAGTCCCCTGGGTGGGGCGGAACAGCCCCAGCATTTT.

The J gene is TRBJ2-5, the V gene TRBV11-1; TRBD1 is a possible D gene (6 bases). The CDR3 consists of 17 residues. Germline lookup yields CDR1 SGHAT and CDR2 FQDESV (reference sequence). Trimming stripped 4 bases from V and 1 base from J, with 19 bases between. The CDR3 DNA sequence: TGTGCCAGCAGCTCTCAACCAGGGGCCCCGTTCCAAGAGACCCAGTACTTC. Translating it yields CASSSQPGAPFQETQYF.

The rearrangement joins TRBV11-1 to TRBJ1-6; D is perhaps TRBD1 (6 bases). V gave up 3 bases and J gave up 4 bases, with 10 bases separating them. The CDR3 length is 15 residues. In germline, CDR1 is SGHAT, CDR2 FQDESV (reference sequence). The CDR3 loop reads CASSFGGQYNSPLHF. The DNA for the CDR3 is TGTGCCAGCAGCTTTGGGGGACAATATAATTCACCCCTCCACTTT.

J is TRBJ2-3 and V is TRBV11-2, with TRBD2 identical over 13 bases. After removal of 6 bases from V and 2 bases from J, the junction contained 5 bases not matched to a gene. The CDR3 is 16 amino acids. The germline V gene encodes CDR1 SGHAT and CDR2 FQNNGV. The CDR3, as DNA: TGTGCCAGCAGAAGGGGACTAGCGGGACCCACAGATACGCAGTATTTT. Amino acids: CASRRGLAGPTDTQYF.

This chain joins TRBV5-1 and TRBJ1-2, with 7 bases aligning to TRBD1. The CDR3 spans 15 residues. Germline V lookup: CDR1 SGHRS, CDR2 YFSETQ. After removal of 5 bases from V and 4 bases from J, the junction contained 11 bases not matched to a gene. This chain's CDR3 is CASSSQLGQPYGYTF. The DNA for the CDR3 is TGCGCCAGCAGTTCACAGCTGGGACAGCCCTATGGCTACACCTTC.

On this clone: Germline is not matched at one junction end, which may reflect a read error. The CDR3 spells CANSDGLATGELFF. For the CDR3, the DNA is TGTGCCAACAGTGACGGACTAGCCACCGGGGAGCTGTTTTTT. The chain uses TRBV6-4 and TRBJ2-2, with 8 bases that match TRBD2. The CDR3 covers 14 residues. Looked up from germline, CDR1 is MRHNA and CDR2 is SNTAGT.

The chain uses TRBV7-8 and TRBJ2-1; the match to TRBD2 covers 10 bases. In germline, CDR1 is SGHVS, CDR2 FQNEAQ. This CDR3 contains 16 residues. V lost 2 bases and J lost 4; bases outside the gene matches: 5. This CDR3 is CASSLIGLAAYNEQFF. Written as DNA, the CDR3 is TGTGCCAGCAGCTTAATTGGACTAGCGGCTTACAATGAGCAGTTCTTC.

V gene TRBV4-1 combines with J gene TRBJ2-7; D may be TRBD1 (7 bases). There are 14 residues in the CDR3. Germline CDR1 MGHRA, CDR2 YSYEKL. The V gene lost 0 bases and the J gene lost 3 bases, with 9 bases spanning the gap. The CDR3 bases are TGCGCCAGCAGCCAAGATCAGGGGGGCTACGAGCAGTACTTC. Its protein product is CASSQDQGGYEQYF.